The T cell receptor beta chain described here comes from a study of blood T cell repertoires in COVID-19. Study context: Samples came from the United States, Italy and Spain, spanning acute and convalescent COVID-19. PBMCs, B-cell-depleted T cells, or T cells were the source of the cDNA or gDNA that made up the material.

In the original workflow: Amplifying reference gene primers gave estimates of nucleated cell counts. Clones were read by immunoSEQ multiplex PCR, and TCRdb kept only the in-frame ones, dropping some. That table gives V, J and clone size, and the DNA gave D and trimming. Of 84,000 or so clones listed, around 80% were seen once; the top ten hold roughly 30%. The source is a woman of 80 years or more with acute or convalescent COVID-19. What was sequenced was peripheral blood.

CDR3 sequence: CASSPSTGNYGYTF. CDR3 DNA: TGCGCCAGCAGTCCCTCGACAGGGAACTATGGCTACACCTTC. The chain carries TRBV10-2 and TRBJ1-2; 7 positions match TRBD1. Germline lookup yields CDR1 WSHSY and CDR2 SAAADI. V was clipped by 5 bases and J by 2 bases; unmatched bases: 5. The CDR3 is 14 residues long.